One T cell receptor beta chain is described in this entry. This sample stems from a study of Ad26.COV2.S vaccination and SARS-CoV-2 variants. Treatment of the sample: some 19 received Ad26.COV2.S at low or high dose, single or two shots; several received placebo; per-sample allocation not given. The investigators took samples on day 63 after the first vaccine or placebo injection. Sequencing was performed with immunoSEQ multiplex PCR; in TCRdb, only in-frame clones are kept and a portion is missing. Of around 300,000 clones listed, around 89% are singletons. The CDR3 is 12 amino acids. Trimming stripped 3 bases from V and 8 bases from J, with 10 bases between.

Sequencing used peripheral blood, obtained in a trial of Ad26.COV2.S vaccine versus placebo. The chain couples TRBV12-3 or TRBV12-4 to TRBJ1-2, with D hard to call. The sequence was collected from a person aged 18-65 years who received the Ad26.COV2.S COVID-19 vaccine or a placebo. The CDR3 sequence: CASSFGGVGYTF. In DNA form, the CDR3 reads TGTGCCAGCAGTTTTGGCGGGGTCGGCTACACCTTC.